This T cell receptor (beta chain) is drawn from a study of T cell responses to AZD1222 COVID-19 vaccine. The overall study: The analysis combined second doses at about 4 or about 12 weeks.

Sequencing used immunoSEQ multiplex PCR; TCRdb keeps in-frame clones, though not all of them. The table has about 94,000 clones, almost 90% seen once. This CDR3 has 15 amino acids. Germline V gene data show CDR1 as SGDLS and CDR2 as YYNGEE. The V gene end was trimmed by 3 bases and the J gene end by 4 bases; junction bases not matched to a gene: 5. The sequence was obtained from an adult in good health. Source: peripheral blood, taken on day 0 of AZD1222 vaccination. The chain employs TRBV9 and TRBJ2-3; 10 bases match TRBD1. CDR3 region: CASSARQGAADTQYF. For the CDR3, the DNA is TGTGCCAGCAGCGCCCGACAGGGGGCGGCAGATACGCAGTATTTT.